A selection of T cell receptor beta chains follows, all from one sample in a study of beta chain features in type 1 diabetes. Profiling relied on immunoSEQ multiplex PCR, and the TCRdb table lists in-frame clones only, not all of them. The sample carries around 180,000 clones, over 6% recorded once. Sequenced input: central memory CD4+ T cells from blood. The receptors here all came from a man between 18 and 35 years old with type 1 diabetes. Each CDR3 is given with its conserved first and last residue. The order of the fields is V gene, J gene, D gene, clone size, CDR3 protein, CDR3 DNA. D genes are given only for firm matches. The listing skips clone size in some rows; elsewhere it reads once, few, many or a size class.

v_gene: TRBV5-1; j_gene: TRBJ1-4; d_gene: TRBD1; abundance: -; CDR3aa: CASSDGDRSNEKLFF; CDR3nt: TGCGCCAGCAGCGACGGGGACAGAAGCAATGAAAAACTGTTTTTT
v_gene: TRBV28; j_gene: TRBJ1-2; d_gene: -; abundance: -; CDR3aa: CASRKTGANYGYTF; CDR3nt: TGTGCCAGCAGAAAGACCGGAGCTAACTATGGCTACACCTTC
v_gene: TRBV7-2; j_gene: TRBJ1-2; d_gene: TRBD1; abundance: few; CDR3aa: CASIPGDRANGYTF; CDR3nt: TGTGCCAGCATCCCAGGGGACAGGGCGAATGGCTACACCTTC
v_gene: TRBV7-8; j_gene: TRBJ2-1; d_gene: -; abundance: many; CDR3aa: CASSTRQYNEQFF; CDR3nt: TGTGCCAGCAGCACTCGACAGTACAATGAGCAGTTCTTC
v_gene: TRBV29-1; j_gene: TRBJ2-1; d_gene: -; abundance: many; CDR3aa: CSSVENNEQFF; CDR3nt: TGCAGCTCGGTAGAAAACAATGAGCAGTTCTTC
v_gene: TRBV7-6; j_gene: TRBJ2-1; d_gene: -; abundance: few; CDR3aa: CASSSFLQGDEQFF; CDR3nt: TGTGCCAGCAGTTCCTTTCTCCAGGGCGATGAGCAGTTCTTC
v_gene: TRBV5-1; j_gene: TRBJ2-2; d_gene: TRBD1; abundance: -; CDR3aa: CASSGTGTNTGELFF; CDR3nt: TGCGCCAGCAGCGGGACAGGGACGAACACCGGGGAGCTGTTTTTT
v_gene: TRBV4-3; j_gene: TRBJ2-7; d_gene: TRBD1; abundance: -; CDR3aa: CASSQGQGGIYEQYF; CDR3nt: TGCGCCAGCAGCCAAGGACAGGGGGGCATCTACGAGCAGTACTTC
v_gene: TRBV5-1; j_gene: TRBJ2-3; d_gene: TRBD2; abundance: few; CDR3aa: CASSSGSSGGADTQYF; CDR3nt: TGCGCCAGCAGCTCCGGTTCTAGCGGGGGCGCAGATACGCAGTATTTT
v_gene: TRBV5-4; j_gene: TRBJ2-3; d_gene: TRBD1; abundance: -; CDR3aa: CASSRQGTDTQYF; CDR3nt: TGTGCCAGCAGCCGACAGGGTACAGATACGCAGTATTTT
v_gene: TRBV11-3; j_gene: TRBJ2-5; d_gene: -; abundance: -; CDR3aa: CASSFRTSPRDSGTQYF; CDR3nt: TGTGCCAGCAGCTTTCGGACGAGTCCACGGGACTCGGGGACCCAGTACTTC
v_gene: TRBV9; j_gene: TRBJ2-7; d_gene: -; abundance: few; CDR3aa: CASSVDPQGEREQYF; CDR3nt: TGTGCCAGCAGCGTGGACCCACAGGGTGAAAGGGAGCAGTACTTC
v_gene: TRBV28; j_gene: TRBJ1-6; d_gene: TRBD1; abundance: -; CDR3aa: CASSLGTGVNSPLHF; CDR3nt: TGTGCCAGCTCTTTAGGGACAGGGGTTAATTCACCCCTCCACTTT
v_gene: TRBV29-1; j_gene: TRBJ2-2; d_gene: TRBD1; abundance: few; CDR3aa: CSAQGVLNTGELFF; CDR3nt: TGCAGCGCGCAGGGGGTCCTCAACACCGGGGAGCTGTTTTTT
v_gene: TRBV30; j_gene: TRBJ2-7; d_gene: -; abundance: few; CDR3aa: CAWSGGVEQYF; CDR3nt: TGTGCCTGGAGTGGGGGGGTCGAGCAGTACTTC
v_gene: TRBV4-3; j_gene: TRBJ2-5; d_gene: TRBD2; abundance: -; CDR3aa: CASSQEGTVAGGPETQYF; CDR3nt: TGCGCCAGCAGCCAAGAGGGCACGGTAGCGGGGGGCCCGGAGACCCAGTACTTC
v_gene: TRBV7-2; j_gene: TRBJ2-7; d_gene: TRBD1; abundance: few; CDR3aa: CASSMTGTSSYEQYF; CDR3nt: TGTGCCAGCAGCATGACAGGGACGAGCTCCTACGAGCAGTACTTC
v_gene: TRBV19; j_gene: TRBJ2-5; d_gene: -; abundance: few; CDR3aa: CASSNKQGLETQYF; CDR3nt: TGTGCCAGTAGTAATAAACAGGGTTTAGAGACCCAGTACTTC
v_gene: TRBV27; j_gene: TRBJ2-7; d_gene: TRBD2; abundance: few; CDR3aa: CASSLLAGVAREQYF; CDR3nt: TGTGCCAGCAGTTTACTAGCGGGGGTTGCCCGGGAGCAGTACTTC
v_gene: TRBV19; j_gene: TRBJ2-4; d_gene: -; abundance: many; CDR3aa: CASRTPSGNIQYF; CDR3nt: TGTGCCAGTAGGACTCCTTCGGGGAACATTCAGTACTTC
v_gene: TRBV15; j_gene: TRBJ1-5; d_gene: -; abundance: many; CDR3aa: CATSNRFNQPQHF; CDR3nt: TGTGCCACCAGCAACAGATTCAATCAGCCCCAGCATTTT
v_gene: TRBV18; j_gene: TRBJ2-1; d_gene: TRBD2; abundance: few; CDR3aa: CASSPIAGRSYNEQFF; CDR3nt: TGTGCCAGCTCACCAATAGCGGGGCGCTCCTACAATGAGCAGTTCTTC
v_gene: TRBV18; j_gene: TRBJ2-3; d_gene: TRBD2; abundance: -; CDR3aa: CASSMTSGRADTQYF; CDR3nt: TGTGCCAGCTCAATGACTAGCGGGAGGGCAGATACGCAGTATTTT
v_gene: TRBV28; j_gene: TRBJ1-1; d_gene: -; abundance: few; CDR3aa: CASSRTAGDVKAFF; CDR3nt: TGTGCCAGCAGTCGTACGGCAGGTGACGTGAAAGCTTTCTTT
v_gene: TRBV2; j_gene: TRBJ2-7; d_gene: -; abundance: -; CDR3aa: CASSGGLNYEQYF; CDR3nt: TGTGCCAGCAGCGGGGGACTGAACTACGAGCAGTACTTC
v_gene: TRBV6-6; j_gene: TRBJ1-1; d_gene: TRBD1; abundance: -; CDR3aa: CASSTRQGRTEAFF; CDR3nt: TGTGCCAGCAGTACTCGACAGGGCCGCACTGAAGCTTTCTTT
v_gene: TRBV2; j_gene: TRBJ2-1; d_gene: TRBD2; abundance: -; CDR3aa: CASRAGTSGRNEQFF; CDR3nt: TGTGCCAGCAGGGCCGGGACTAGCGGACGAAATGAGCAGTTCTTC
v_gene: TRBV10-3; j_gene: TRBJ2-3; d_gene: -; abundance: -; CDR3aa: CAISEPPLARADTQYF; CDR3nt: TGTGCCATCAGTGAGCCGCCACTAGCTAGGGCAGATACGCAGTATTTT
v_gene: TRBV2; j_gene: TRBJ2-2; d_gene: TRBD1; abundance: few; CDR3aa: CASTLRRGQGRGNGELFF; CDR3nt: TGTGCCAGCACTCTCCGTAGGGGACAGGGACGAGGGAACGGGGAGCTGTTTTTT
v_gene: TRBV6-4; j_gene: TRBJ1-1; d_gene: -; abundance: few; CDR3aa: CASSVYMNTEAFF; CDR3nt: TGTGCCAGCAGTGTTTACATGAACACTGAAGCTTTCTTT
v_gene: TRBV10-2; j_gene: TRBJ2-5; d_gene: TRBD2; abundance: -; CDR3aa: CASSEGTSGRTSGETQYF; CDR3nt: TGCGCCAGCAGTGAGGGGACTAGCGGGAGGACTTCGGGAGAGACCCAGTACTTC
v_gene: TRBV27; j_gene: TRBJ1-2; d_gene: TRBD1; abundance: -; CDR3aa: CASSPGTGLFNYGYTF; CDR3nt: TGTGCCAGCAGTCCCGGGACAGGACTATTCAACTATGGCTACACCTTC
v_gene: TRBV29-1; j_gene: TRBJ2-2; d_gene: -; abundance: many; CDR3aa: CSVGGLNTGELFF; CDR3nt: TGCAGCGTTGGAGGGCTTAACACCGGGGAGCTGTTTTTT
v_gene: TRBV29-1; j_gene: TRBJ1-2; d_gene: -; abundance: few; CDR3aa: CSVPTGNSYGYTF; CDR3nt: TGCAGCGTCCCAACCGGGAACTCCTATGGCTACACCTTC
v_gene: TRBV4-3; j_gene: TRBJ1-6; d_gene: -; abundance: -; CDR3aa: CASSQRRESPLHF; CDR3nt: TGCGCCAGCAGCCAAAGGAGGGAATCACCCCTCCACTTT
v_gene: TRBV6-5; j_gene: TRBJ1-6; d_gene: -; abundance: once; CDR3aa: CASSYVRNQNSPLHF; CDR3nt: TGTGCCAGCAGTTACGTCAGAAATCAGAATTCACCCCTCCACTTT
v_gene: TRBV9; j_gene: TRBJ2-5; d_gene: -; abundance: few; CDR3aa: CASSPRMGETQYF; CDR3nt: TGTGCCAGCAGCCCGAGGATGGGAGAGACCCAGTACTTC
v_gene: TRBV2; j_gene: TRBJ2-3; d_gene: TRBD2; abundance: -; CDR3aa: CASSETSGVTDTQYF; CDR3nt: TGTGCCAGCAGTGAAACTAGCGGGGTCACAGATACGCAGTATTTT
v_gene: TRBV18; j_gene: TRBJ2-6; d_gene: -; abundance: -; CDR3aa: CASSRQALSGANVLTF; CDR3nt: TGTGCCAGCTCACGCCAGGCGCTCTCTGGGGCCAACGTCCTGACTTTC
v_gene: TRBV28; j_gene: TRBJ2-1; d_gene: TRBD2; abundance: -; CDR3aa: CASSLAGTSGNNEQFF; CDR3nt: TGTGCCAGCAGTTTAGCCGGGACTAGCGGGAACAATGAGCAGTTCTTC
v_gene: TRBV6-5; j_gene: TRBJ2-3; d_gene: -; abundance: -; CDR3aa: CASGSVSGVTDTQYF; CDR3nt: TGTGCCAGCGGGAGCGTTTCGGGGGTCACAGATACGCAGTATTTT
v_gene: TRBV7-9; j_gene: TRBJ2-3; d_gene: TRBD2; abundance: -; CDR3aa: CASSLGTSGGEGDTQYF; CDR3nt: TGTGCCAGCAGCTTGGGGACTAGCGGGGGGGAAGGAGATACGCAGTATTTT
v_gene: TRBV28; j_gene: TRBJ1-6; d_gene: TRBD1; abundance: few; CDR3aa: CASRGQGRVASSYNSPLHF; CDR3nt: TGTGCCAGCAGAGGACAGGGGAGGGTCGCAAGCTCCTATAATTCACCCCTCCACTTT
v_gene: TRBV11-2; j_gene: TRBJ2-5; d_gene: -; abundance: -; CDR3aa: CASSSRPGETQYF; CDR3nt: TGTGCCAGCAGCTCCCGCCCGGGGGAGACCCAGTACTTC